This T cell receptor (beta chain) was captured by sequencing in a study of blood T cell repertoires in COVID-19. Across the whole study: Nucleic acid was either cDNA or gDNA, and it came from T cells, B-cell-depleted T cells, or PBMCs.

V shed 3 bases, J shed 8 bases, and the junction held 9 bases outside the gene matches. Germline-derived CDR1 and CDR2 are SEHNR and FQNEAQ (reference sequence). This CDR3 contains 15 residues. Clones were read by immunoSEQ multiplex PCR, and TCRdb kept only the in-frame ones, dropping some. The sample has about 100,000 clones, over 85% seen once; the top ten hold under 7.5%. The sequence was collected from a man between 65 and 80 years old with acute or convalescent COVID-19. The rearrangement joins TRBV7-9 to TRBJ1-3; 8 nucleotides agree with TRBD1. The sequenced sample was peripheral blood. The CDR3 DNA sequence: TGTGCCAGCAGCTTTCCCGGACAGGGAGAAGACACCATATATTTT. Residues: CASSFPGQGEDTIYF.